The 4 T cell receptor beta chains below come from one sample, sequenced in a study of blood T cell repertoires in COVID-19. The protocol was immunoSEQ multiplex PCR, while the TCRdb copy is restricted to in-frame clones and leaves out a portion. The data hold 300,000 to 400,000 clones, with almost 90% observed a single time. Sequencing was carried out using peripheral blood. These receptors were taken from a woman in her 70s with COVID-19, enrolled during active disease.

This clone was picked up one time. Here the CDR3 DNA reads TGTGCCAGCAGCTTATCAGGGGCAGACTATGGCTACACCTTC. Its translation is CASSLSGADYGYTF. J is TRBJ1-2 and V is TRBV7-9; D is perhaps TRBD1 (6 bases). Trimming shortened V by 2 bases and J by 3 bases, and 10 bases separated the two germline ends. The CDR3 length is 14 residues. Germline V gene sequence: CDR1 SEHNR, CDR2 FQNEAQ (reference sequence).

The chain recombines TRBV6-5 with TRBJ1-1, with D unclear. The CDR3 spans 14 residues. Trimming cost V 2 bases and J 5 bases, with 12 bases left between them. Per the germline V gene, CDR1 is MNHEY and CDR2 is SVGAGI. CDR3 bases: TGTGCCAGCAGTTACGATTCCCGGAGGACTGAAGCTTTCTTT. Translating gives CASSYDSRRTEAFF.

J is TRBJ1-2 and V is TRBV7-2; 9 nucleotides line up with TRBD1. The trim removed 5 bases at V and 9 bases at J, leaving 10 bases unmatched. Germline V gives CDR1 SGHTA, CDR2 FQGNSA. The CDR3 spans 14 residues. CDR3 bases: TGTGCCAGCAGCACCCTTCCGGGACAGGGAAGCTACACCTTC. Protein sequence: CASSTLPGQGSYTF.

The rearrangement uses TRBV7-8 and TRBJ2-1, with 7 bases matching TRBD1. J gave up 9 bases and V 4 bases, and 3 bases lay outside the gene matches. The CDR3 sequence is 12 residues long. CDR1 and CDR2 (germline): SGHVS, FQNEAQ. In nucleotides, the CDR3 is TGTGCCAGCAGCTCATCAGGGGGTGAGCAGTTCTTC. It codes for CASSSSGGEQFF.